This entry concerns a single T cell receptor beta chain. The source of the sample is a study of blood T cell repertoires in COVID-19. Study background: The study drew acute and convalescent COVID-19 samples from the United States, Italy and Spain. PBMCs, B-cell-depleted T cells, or T cells were the source of the cDNA or gDNA that made up the material.

Authors' analysis steps: The authors estimated nucleated cell counts from reference gene primer amplification. Sequencing was performed with immunoSEQ multiplex PCR; in TCRdb, only in-frame clones are kept and a portion is missing. Clone size and V and J calls were adopted from that table, with D and trimming inferred from the DNA. The repertoire holds 45,000 to 65,000 clones, with about 88% as singletons. The CDR3 has 18 residues. Germline lookup yields CDR1 SEHNR and CDR2 FQNEAQ (reference sequence). Between the trimmed V and J ends, which lost 10 bases and 0 bases, there was a span of 22 bases. This clonotype originated in a man at least 80 years old in a cohort sampled during active COVID-19. Sequencing was done on a sample of peripheral blood. The V and J genes are TRBV7-9 and TRBJ2-6, with a weak D call TRBD1 (6 bases). CDR3 sequence (DNA): TGTGCCACCGCCCAGGGGTCATACACCGACTCTGGGGCCAACGTCCTGACTTTC. Protein product: CATAQGSYTDSGANVLTF.